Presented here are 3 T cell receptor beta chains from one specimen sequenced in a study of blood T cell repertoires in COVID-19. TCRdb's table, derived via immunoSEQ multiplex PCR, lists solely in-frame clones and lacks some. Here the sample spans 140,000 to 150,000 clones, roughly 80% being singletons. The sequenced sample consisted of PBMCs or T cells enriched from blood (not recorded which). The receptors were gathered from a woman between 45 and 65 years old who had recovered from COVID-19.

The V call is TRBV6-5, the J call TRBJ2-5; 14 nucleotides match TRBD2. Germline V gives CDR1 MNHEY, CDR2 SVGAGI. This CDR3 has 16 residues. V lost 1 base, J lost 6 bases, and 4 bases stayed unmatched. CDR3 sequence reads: CASSYLTSGGVKTQYF. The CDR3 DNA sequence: TGTGCCAGCAGTTACTTGACTAGCGGGGGGGTAAAGACCCAGTACTTC.

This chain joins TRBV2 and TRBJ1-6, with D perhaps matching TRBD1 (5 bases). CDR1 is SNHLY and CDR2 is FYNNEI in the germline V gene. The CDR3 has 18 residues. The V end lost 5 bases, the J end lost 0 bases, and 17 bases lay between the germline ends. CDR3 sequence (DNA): TGTGCCAGCAGTCTCCGGGGGTCGCAGAGCTCCTATAATTCACCCCTCCACTTT. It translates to CASSLRGSQSSYNSPLHF.

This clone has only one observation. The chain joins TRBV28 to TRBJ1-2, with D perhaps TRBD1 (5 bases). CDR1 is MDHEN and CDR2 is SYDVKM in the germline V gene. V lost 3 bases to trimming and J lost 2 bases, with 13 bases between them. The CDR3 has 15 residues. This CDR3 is CASSFGRSGNYGYTF. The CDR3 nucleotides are TGTGCCAGCAGTTTTGGTCGGTCAGGGAACTATGGCTACACCTTC.